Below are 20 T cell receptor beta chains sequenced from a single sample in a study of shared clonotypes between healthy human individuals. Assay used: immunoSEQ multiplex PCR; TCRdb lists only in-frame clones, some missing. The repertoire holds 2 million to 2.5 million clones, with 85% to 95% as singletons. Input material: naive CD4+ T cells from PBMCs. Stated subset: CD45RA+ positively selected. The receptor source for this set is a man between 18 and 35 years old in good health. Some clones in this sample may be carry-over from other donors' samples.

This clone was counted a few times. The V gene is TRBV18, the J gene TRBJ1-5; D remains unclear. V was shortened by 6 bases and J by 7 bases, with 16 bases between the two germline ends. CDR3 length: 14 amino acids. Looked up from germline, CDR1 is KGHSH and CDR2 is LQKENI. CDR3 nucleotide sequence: TGTGCCAGCTCCCCCCGGGTGGCAGGCCAGCCCCAGCATTTT. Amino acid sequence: CASSPRVAGQPQHF.

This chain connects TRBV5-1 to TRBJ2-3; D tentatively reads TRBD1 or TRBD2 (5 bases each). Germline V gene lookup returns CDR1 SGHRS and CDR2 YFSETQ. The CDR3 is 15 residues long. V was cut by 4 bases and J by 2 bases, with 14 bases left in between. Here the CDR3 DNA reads TGCGCCAGCAGCCCCCGGGACGGCGCCACAGATACGCAGTATTTT. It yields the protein CASSPRDGATDTQYF.

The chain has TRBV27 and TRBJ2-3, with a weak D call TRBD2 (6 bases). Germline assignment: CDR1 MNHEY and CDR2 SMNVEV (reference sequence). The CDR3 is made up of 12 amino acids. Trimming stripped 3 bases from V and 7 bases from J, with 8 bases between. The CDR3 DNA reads TGTGCCAGCAGTTTGGGAGGACATACGCAGTATTTT. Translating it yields CASSLGGHTQYF.

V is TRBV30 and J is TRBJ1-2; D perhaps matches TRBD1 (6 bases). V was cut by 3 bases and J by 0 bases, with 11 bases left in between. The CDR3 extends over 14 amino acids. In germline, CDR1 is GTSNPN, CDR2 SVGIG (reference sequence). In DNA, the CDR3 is TGTGCCTGGAGGCGAGGGACACCTAACTATGGCTACACCTTC. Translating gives CAWRRGTPNYGYTF.

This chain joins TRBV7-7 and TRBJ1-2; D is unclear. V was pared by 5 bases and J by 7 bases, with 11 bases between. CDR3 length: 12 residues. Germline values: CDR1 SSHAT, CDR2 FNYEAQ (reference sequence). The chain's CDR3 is CASSPLEGGYTF. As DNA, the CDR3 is TGTGCCAGCAGCCCGCTGGAGGGTGGCTACACCTTC.

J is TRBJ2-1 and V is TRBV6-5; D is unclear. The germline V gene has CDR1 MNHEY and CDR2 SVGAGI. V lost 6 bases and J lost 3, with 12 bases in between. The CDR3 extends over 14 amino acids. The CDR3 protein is CASSPRPHYNEQFF. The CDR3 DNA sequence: TGTGCCAGCAGCCCCCGCCCTCACTACAATGAGCAGTTCTTC.

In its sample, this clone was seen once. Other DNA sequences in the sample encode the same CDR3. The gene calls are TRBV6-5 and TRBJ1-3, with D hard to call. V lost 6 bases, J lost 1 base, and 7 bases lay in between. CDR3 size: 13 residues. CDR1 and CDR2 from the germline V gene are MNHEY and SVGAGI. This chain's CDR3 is CASSRGSGNTIYF. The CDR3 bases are TGTGCCAGCAGCCGCGGTTCTGGAAACACCATATATTTT.

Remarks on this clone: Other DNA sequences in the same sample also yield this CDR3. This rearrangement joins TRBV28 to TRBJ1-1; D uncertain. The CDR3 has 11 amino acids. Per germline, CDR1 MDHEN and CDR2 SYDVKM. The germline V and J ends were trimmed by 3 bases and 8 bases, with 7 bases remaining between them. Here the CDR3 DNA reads TGTGCCAGCAGTTTGGGGAGAGAAGCTTTCTTT. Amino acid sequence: CASSLGREAFF.

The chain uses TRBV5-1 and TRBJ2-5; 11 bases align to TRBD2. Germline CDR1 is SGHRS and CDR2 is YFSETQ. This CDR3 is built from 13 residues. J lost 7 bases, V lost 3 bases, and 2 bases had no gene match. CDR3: CASSSLAGATQYF. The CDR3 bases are TGCGCCAGCAGCTCACTAGCGGGAGCGACCCAGTACTTC. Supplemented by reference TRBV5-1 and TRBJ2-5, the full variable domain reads KAGVTQTPRYLIKTRGQQVTLSCSPISGHRSVSWYQQTPGQGLQFLFEYFSETQRNKGNFPGRFSGRQFSNSRSEMNVSTLELGDSALYLCASSSLAGATQYFGPGTRLLVL.

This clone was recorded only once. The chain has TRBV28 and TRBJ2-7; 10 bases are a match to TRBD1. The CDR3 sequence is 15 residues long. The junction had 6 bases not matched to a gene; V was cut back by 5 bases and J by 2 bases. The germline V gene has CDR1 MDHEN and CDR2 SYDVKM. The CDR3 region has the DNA TGTGCCAGCAGTCTTATAGGGACAGGGGCCTACGAGCAGTACTTC. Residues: CASSLIGTGAYEQYF. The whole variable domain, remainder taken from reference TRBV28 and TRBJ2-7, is DVKVTQSSRYLVKRTGEKVFLECVQDMDHENMFWYRQDPGLGLRLIYFSYDVKMKEKGDIPEGYSVSREKKERFSLILESASTNQTSMYLCASSLIGTGAYEQYFGPGTRLTVT.

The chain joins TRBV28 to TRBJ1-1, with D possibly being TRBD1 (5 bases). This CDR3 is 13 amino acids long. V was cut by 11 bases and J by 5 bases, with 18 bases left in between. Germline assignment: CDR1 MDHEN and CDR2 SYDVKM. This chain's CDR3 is CALSAGGNTEAFF. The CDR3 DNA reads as TGTGCCCTATCGGCCGGGGGGAATACTGAAGCTTTCTTT.

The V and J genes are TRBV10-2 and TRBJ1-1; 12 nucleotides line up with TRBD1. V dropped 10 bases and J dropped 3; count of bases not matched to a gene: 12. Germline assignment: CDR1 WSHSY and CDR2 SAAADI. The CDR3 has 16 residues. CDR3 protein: CATPPRDRGRDTEAFF. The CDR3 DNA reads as TGCGCCACCCCTCCCCGGGACAGGGGGCGGGACACTGAAGCTTTCTTT.

CDR3 sequence reads: CASSIQGAGGYTF. CDR3 in DNA: TGTGCCAGCAGTATACAGGGGGCTGGGGGCTACACCTTC. V usage is TRBV28 and J usage is TRBJ1-2, with 9 bases identical to TRBD1. The trim removed 5 bases at V and 8 bases at J, leaving 6 bases unmatched. The V gene's germline CDR1 is MDHEN and CDR2 SYDVKM. This CDR3 has 13 residues.

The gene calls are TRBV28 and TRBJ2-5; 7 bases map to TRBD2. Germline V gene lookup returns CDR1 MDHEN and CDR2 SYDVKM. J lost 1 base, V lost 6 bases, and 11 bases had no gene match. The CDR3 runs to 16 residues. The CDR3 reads CASRSSGLAVQETQYF. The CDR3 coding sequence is TGTGCCAGCAGGTCTTCTGGGCTAGCGGTCCAAGAGACCCAGTACTTC. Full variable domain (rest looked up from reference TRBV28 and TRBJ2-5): DVKVTQSSRYLVKRTGEKVFLECVQDMDHENMFWYRQDPGLGLRLIYFSYDVKMKEKGDIPEGYSVSREKKERFSLILESASTNQTSMYLCASRSSGLAVQETQYFGPGTRLLVL.

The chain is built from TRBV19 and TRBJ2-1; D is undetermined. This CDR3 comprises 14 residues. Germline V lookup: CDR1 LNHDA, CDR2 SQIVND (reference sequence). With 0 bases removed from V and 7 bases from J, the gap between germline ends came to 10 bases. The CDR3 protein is CASSIDNSRNEQFF. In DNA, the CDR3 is TGTGCCAGTAGTATAGACAATTCAAGGAATGAGCAGTTCTTC.

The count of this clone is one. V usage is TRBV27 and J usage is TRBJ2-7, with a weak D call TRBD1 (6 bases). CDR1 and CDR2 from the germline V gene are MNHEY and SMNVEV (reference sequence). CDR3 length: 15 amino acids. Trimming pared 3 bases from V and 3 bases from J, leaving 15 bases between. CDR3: CASSFLGTRNYEQYF. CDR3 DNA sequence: TGTGCCAGCAGTTTTCTGGGGACACGAAACTACGAGCAGTACTTC.

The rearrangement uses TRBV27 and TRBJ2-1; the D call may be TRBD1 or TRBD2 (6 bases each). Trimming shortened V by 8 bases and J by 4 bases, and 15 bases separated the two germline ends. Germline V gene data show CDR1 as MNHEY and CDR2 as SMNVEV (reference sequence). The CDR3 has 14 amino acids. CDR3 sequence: CASRRTGAYNEQFF. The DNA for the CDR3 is TGTGCCAGCCGCAGGACGGGGGCATACAATGAGCAGTTCTTC.

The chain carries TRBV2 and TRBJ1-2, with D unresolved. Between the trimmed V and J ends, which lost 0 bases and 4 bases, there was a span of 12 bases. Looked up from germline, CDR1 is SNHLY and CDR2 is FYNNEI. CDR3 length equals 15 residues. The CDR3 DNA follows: TGTGCCAGCAGTGAAGCCATTGTGAGCCCCTATGGCTACACCTTC. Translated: CASSEAIVSPYGYTF.

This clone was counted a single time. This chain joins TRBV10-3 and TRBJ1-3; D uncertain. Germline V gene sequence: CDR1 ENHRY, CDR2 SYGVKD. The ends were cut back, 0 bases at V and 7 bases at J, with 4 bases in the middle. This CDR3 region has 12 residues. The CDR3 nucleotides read TGTGCCATCAGTGAGTCTGAGAACACCATATATTTT. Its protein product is CAISESENTIYF.

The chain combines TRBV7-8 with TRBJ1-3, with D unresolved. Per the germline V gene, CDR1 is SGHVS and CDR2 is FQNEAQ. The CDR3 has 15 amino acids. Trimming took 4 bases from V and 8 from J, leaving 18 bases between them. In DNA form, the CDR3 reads TGTGCCAGCAGCTCCCTCGGATCCTATCGGGACACCATATATTTT. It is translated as CASSSLGSYRDTIYF.